These 10 T cell receptor beta chains came from one sample sequenced in a study of blood T cell repertoires in COVID-19. This table comes from immunoSEQ multiplex PCR, and its TCRdb copy is limited to in-frame clones, with some not included. The data show over 150,000 clones, with 85% to 90% seen just once and approximately 10% held by the top ten. Sequencing was performed on peripheral blood. These receptors were taken from a woman aged 70-85 years with COVID-19, enrolled during active disease.

This clone was recorded only once. V gene TRBV7-8 combines with J gene TRBJ2-3, with 9 positions matching TRBD2. Trimming took 2 bases from V and 3 from J; bases not matched to a gene: 3. Germline lookup yields CDR1 SGHVS and CDR2 FQNEAQ. This CDR3 has 15 amino acids. This chain's CDR3 is CASSLSLAGTDTQYF. The DNA for the CDR3 is TGTGCCAGCAGCTTATCGCTAGCGGGGACAGATACGCAGTATTTT.

The chain carries TRBV19 and TRBJ1-5; 9 bases agree with TRBD1. CDR3 size: 13 residues. Germline V CDR1 and CDR2: LNHDA, SQIVND (reference sequence). The V and J ends lost 5 bases and 7 bases, in that order; junction bases with no gene match: 3. The CDR3 loop reads CASSPDRGQPQHF. The CDR3 DNA reads as TGTGCCAGTAGTCCGGACAGGGGACAGCCCCAGCATTTT.

The rearrangement links TRBV27 to TRBJ2-7; D remains ambiguous. Germline loops: CDR1 MNHEY, CDR2 SMNVEV (reference sequence). The CDR3 extends over 15 amino acids. V was pared by 3 bases and J by 3 bases, with 15 bases between. The CDR3 region is CASSFSRRPGYEQYF. The CDR3 nucleotides are TGTGCCAGCAGTTTTTCCCGACGGCCAGGCTACGAGCAGTACTTC.

The chain couples TRBV6-2 or TRBV6-3 to TRBJ1-6; D call uncertain. CDR3 length equals 14 residues. V was trimmed by 4 bases and J by 5 bases, leaving 9 bases between them. In germline, CDR1 is MNHEY, CDR2 SVGEGT. The CDR3 bases are TGTGCCAGCAGTTCCCGACTGAATAATTCACCCCTCCACTTT. It specifies CASSSRLNNSPLHF.

This chain connects TRBV5-1 to TRBJ1-4; D is unresolved. The germline V gene has CDR1 SGHRS and CDR2 YFSETQ. The CDR3 consists of 15 residues. Trimming took off 7 bases at V and 0 bases at J, with 13 bases between the two ends. The chain's CDR3 is CASSTGSPTNEKLFF. The CDR3, as DNA: TGCGCCAGCTCAACGGGTAGTCCAACTAATGAAAAACTGTTTTTT.

This chain connects TRBV5-4 to TRBJ2-5; TRBD2 agrees at 16 bases. CDR1 SGHNT and CDR2 YYREEE come from the germline V gene (reference sequence). The CDR3 consists of 16 residues. Trimming took 4 bases from V and 3 from J; bases not matched to a gene: 3. CDR3: CASSRGTSGGEETQYF. CDR3 DNA: TGTGCCAGCAGCCGAGGGACTAGCGGGGGGGAAGAGACCCAGTACTTC.

J is TRBJ2-3 and V is TRBV15, with D tentatively TRBD2 (6 bases). The CDR3 runs 16 residues. V lost 1 base, J lost 5 bases, and 16 bases lay in between. Per germline, CDR1 LNHNV and CDR2 YYDKDF (reference sequence). Written as DNA, the CDR3 is TGTGCCACCAGCAGAGGGGGAGGCAAAGGGCAAGATACGCAGTATTTT. This codes for CATSRGGGKGQDTQYF.

The chain joins TRBV2 to TRBJ2-7; 8 nucleotides line up with TRBD1. CDR1 SNHLY and CDR2 FYNNEI come from the germline V gene. The CDR3 extends over 13 amino acids. Losses at the gene ends were 6 bases for V and 5 bases for J; bases not matched to a gene: 6. In DNA, the CDR3 is TGTGCCAGCAGGGACGGGACAGGAAACGAGCAGTACTTC. Encoded protein: CASRDGTGNEQYF.

The chain has TRBV7-9 and TRBJ1-4; D is unresolved. This CDR3 spans 13 amino acids. V lost 5 bases, J lost 5 bases, and 9 bases lay in between. Germline lookup yields CDR1 SEHNR and CDR2 FQNEAQ (reference sequence). CDR3 nucleotides: TGTGCCAGCAGCCCCAGATTAAATGAAAAACTGTTTTTT. Amino acid sequence: CASSPRLNEKLFF.

The rearrangement links TRBV28 to TRBJ2-1; perhaps TRBD1 as D (6 bases). The CDR3 consists of 15 residues. The germline V and J ends were trimmed by 5 bases and 0 bases, with 11 bases remaining between them. Germline V CDR1 and CDR2: MDHEN, SYDVKM. CDR3 sequence (DNA): TGTGCCAGCAGTGCTGTGGACAGCTCCTACAATGAGCAGTTCTTC. This encodes CASSAVDSSYNEQFF.